This entry lists 17 T cell receptor beta chains sequenced from one sample in a study of blood T cell repertoires in COVID-19. Using immunoSEQ multiplex PCR, the repertoire was profiled, and TCRdb retains in-frame clones only, with some absent. The table has approximately 88,000 clones, around 80% seen once. Sequenced sample: peripheral blood. The source is a man in his fifties or sixties who had recovered from COVID-19.

Note on this clone: Germline and junction disagree at one end, which may indicate a read error. The chain uses TRBV6-1 and TRBJ1-5; 7 nucleotides align to TRBD1. From germline, CDR1 is MNHNS and CDR2 SASEGT. This CDR3 is 15 amino acids long. CDR3 DNA: TGTGCCAGCAATGAACAGGGGCGTAGCAATCAGCCCCAGCATTTT. Its protein product is CASNEQGRSNQPQHF.

The V call is TRBV12-3 or TRBV12-4, the J call TRBJ1-1, with D tentatively TRBD1 (5 bases). The CDR3 has 12 amino acids. With 3 bases removed from V and 8 bases from J, the gap between germline ends came to 10 bases. CDR3 in DNA: TGTGCCAGCAGTTTGTATCGGGGGGAAGCTTTCTTT. Its protein is CASSLYRGEAFF.

V usage is TRBV19 and J usage is TRBJ1-4; TRBD1 matches 7 bases. Germline CDR1 is LNHDA and CDR2 is SQIVND (reference sequence). With V trimmed by 7 bases and J by 5 bases, 10 bases remained unmatched. The CDR3 totals 15 residues. The CDR3 DNA is TGTGCCAGTAAGCCAGAAAAGGGGGCGAATGAAAAACTGTTTTTT. Translated, it gives CASKPEKGANEKLFF.

This clone was picked up a small number of times. The chain is built from TRBV6-2 or TRBV6-3 and TRBJ2-7, with 14 bases that match TRBD2. This CDR3 spans 18 amino acids. CDR1 is MNHEY and CDR2 is SVGEGT in the germline V gene. The trim removed 4 bases at V and 4 bases at J, leaving 12 bases unmatched. This chain's CDR3 is CASSFESGTSGSGYEQYF. The CDR3 DNA sequence: TGTGCCAGCAGTTTCGAGTCCGGGACTAGCGGGAGTGGGTACGAGCAGTACTTC.

The rearrangement joins TRBV10-3 to TRBJ2-3; TRBD2 matches at 16 bases. The CDR3 contains 17 residues. V shed 6 bases and J 0 bases; nucleotides not matched to a gene: 3. Germline V gene sequence: CDR1 ENHRY, CDR2 SYGVKD. CDR3 nucleotides: TGTGCCATCAGGGGACTAGCGGGAGGGGCTAGCACAGATACGCAGTATTTT. Protein: CAIRGLAGGASTDTQYF.

The rearrangement joins TRBV18 to TRBJ2-7, with 9 nucleotides matching TRBD2. The CDR3 is 14 amino acids. V was clipped by 3 bases and J by 2 bases; unmatched bases: 2. Germline CDR1 is KGHSH and CDR2 is LQKENI. In DNA form, the CDR3 reads TGTGCCAGCTCACCGGCGGGAGGGCCCTACGAGCAGTACTTC. Amino acids: CASSPAGGPYEQYF. Using reference TRBV18 and TRBJ2-7 for the parts outside the CDR3, the full variable domain is NAGVMQNPRHLVRRRGQEARLRCSPMKGHSHVYWYRQLPEEGLKFMVYLQKENIIDESGMPKERFSAEFPKEGPSILRIQQVVRGDSAAYFCASSPAGGPYEQYFGPGTRLTVT.

This sequence joins TRBV3-1 (or the pseudogene TRBV3-2) and TRBJ2-3, with a weak D call TRBD2 (7 bases). Germline V gene lookup returns CDR1 LGHDT and CDR2 YNNKEL (reference sequence). CDR3 size: 16 residues. V lost 4 bases and J lost 3, with 17 bases in between. As DNA, the CDR3 is TGTGCCAGCAGCCCACGAGGGAGGGGGGTGACAGATACGCAGTATTTT. This codes for CASSPRGRGVTDTQYF.

This clone was counted a single time. V gene TRBV5-5 combines with J gene TRBJ2-2, with 7 bases identical to TRBD1. Germline V gives CDR1 SGHKS, CDR2 YYEKEE (reference sequence). Germline trimming cut 4 bases from V and 7 bases from J; bases unmatched to any gene: 10. This CDR3 comprises 15 residues. CDR3 sequence reads: CASSTARTGVGELFF. As DNA, the CDR3 is TGTGCCAGCAGCACCGCCCGGACAGGTGTCGGGGAGCTGTTTTTT.

The V gene is TRBV10-3, the J gene TRBJ2-1; 8 bases match TRBD2. Per germline, CDR1 ENHRY and CDR2 SYGVKD. The CDR3 loop spans 13 amino acids. With 6 bases clipped from V and 8 bases from J, the junction kept 6 bases outside the gene matches. CDR3 sequence (DNA): TGTGCCATCAGGGGACTAGATGGCGATGAGCAGTTCTTC. This translates into CAIRGLDGDEQFF.

The chain recombines TRBV28 with TRBJ1-2; tentatively, D is TRBD1 (6 bases). Germline-derived CDR1 and CDR2 are MDHEN and SYDVKM. Trimming took off 6 bases at V and 0 bases at J, with 17 bases between the two ends. CDR3 length: 16 amino acids. The CDR3 is CASSPPDRFTNYGYTF. The CDR3 DNA follows: TGTGCCAGCAGCCCGCCCGACAGGTTTACTAACTATGGCTACACCTTC.

This sequence joins TRBV15 and TRBJ1-4; TRBD1 might be the D (5 bases). CDR3 length: 13 amino acids. V lost 0 bases, J lost 8 bases, and 7 bases lay in between. Germline V gene lookup returns CDR1 LNHNV and CDR2 YYDKDF (reference sequence). This CDR3 is CATSREGGEKLFF. The CDR3 nucleotides read TGTGCCACCAGCAGAGAGGGGGGGGAAAAACTGTTTTTT.

V and J are TRBV4-2 and TRBJ2-5, with D unresolved. This CDR3 is 12 amino acids long. V lost 2 bases and J lost 4, with 5 bases in between. Looked up from germline, CDR1 is LGHNA and CDR2 is YNFKEQ. The CDR3 region is CASSQNRETQYF. Here the CDR3 DNA reads TGTGCCAGCAGCCAAAATCGAGAGACCCAGTACTTC.

This clone was recorded a few times. The chain uses TRBV19 and TRBJ2-6, with a possible D match to TRBD1 (5 bases). The germline CDR1 and CDR2 sequences are LNHDA and SQIVND (reference sequence). V was pared by 7 bases and J by 2 bases, with 6 bases between. CDR3 length: 13 residues. The CDR3 DNA reads as TGTGCCAGTATCAGGGCTGGGGCCAACGTCCTGACTTTC. Translation gives CASIRAGANVLTF.

Only a few counts were recorded for this clone. The V gene is TRBV7-2, the J gene TRBJ2-1, with D unclear. Germline CDR1 is SGHTA and CDR2 is FQGNSA. The CDR3 spans 13 residues. The ends were cut back, 1 base at V and 9 bases at J, with 10 bases in the middle. The chain's CDR3 is CASSLESSAEQFF. In nucleotides, the CDR3 is TGTGCCAGCAGCTTAGAGTCGAGCGCTGAGCAGTTCTTC.

V gene TRBV3-1 (or the pseudogene TRBV3-2) combines with J gene TRBJ2-2; 12 bases are a match to TRBD2. V trimming: 4 bases; J trimming: 4 bases; junction bases outside the gene matches: 1. Germline V gene data show CDR1 as LGHDT and CDR2 as YNNKEL (reference sequence). This CDR3 contains 15 residues. CDR3 coding DNA: TGTGCCAGCAGCCCACTAGCGGGGGGCACCGGGGAGCTGTTTTTT. This encodes CASSPLAGGTGELFF.

This clone was seen repeatedly, ten times or more. The chain carries TRBV19 and TRBJ2-7; D not certain. Trimming took 9 bases from V and 10 from J, leaving 19 bases between them. This CDR3 contains 12 residues. Germline V lookup: CDR1 LNHDA, CDR2 SQIVND (reference sequence). The CDR3 DNA reads as TGTGCCAGCTCGCGTGGGCCCACGGCACAGTACTTC. The encoded protein is CASSRGPTAQYF. Looking up the rest from reference TRBV19 and TRBJ2-7 gives the full variable domain: DGGITQSPKYLFRKEGQNVTLSCEQNLNHDAMYWYRQDPGQGLRLIYYSQIVNDFQKGDIAEGYSVSREKKESFPLTVTSAQKNPTAFYLCASSRGPTAQYFGPGTRLTVT.

Here the CDR3 DNA reads TGCGCCAGCAGCCAAGGGTCAGGCAGGGTTCAAGAGACCCAGTACTTC. Its translation is CASSQGSGRVQETQYF. This chain joins TRBV4-1 and TRBJ2-5; maybe TRBD1 (5 bases). This CDR3 has 16 residues. Germline V gives CDR1 MGHRA, CDR2 YSYEKL. V was clipped by 1 base and J by 2 bases, with 14 bases between them.